The 20 T cell receptor beta chains below all came from one sample that was sequenced in a study of early T cells in non-severe SARS-CoV-2 infection. TCRdb redid the calling of the 5' RACE reads with MiXCR, one entry per CDR3 protein. The sample has 79,000 or so distinct CDR3 sequences; 9.5% to 15% are singletons. Sequencing was done on a sample of whole blood. These TCRs come from an adult who was a healthcare worker with PCR-confirmed SARS-CoV-2 infection or an uninfected control (not recorded which).

This clonotype was observed many times. This chain joins TRBV9 and TRBJ2-1, with 8 bases that match TRBD1. The CDR3 spans 15 residues. The ends lost 0 bases at V and 9 bases at J; junction bases unmatched: 8. Looked up from germline, CDR1 is SGDLS and CDR2 is YYNGEE. CDR3 DNA: TGTGCCAGCAGCGTAGCGACAGGGGCCGGGCGTGAGCAGTTCTTC. Translated: CASSVATGAGREQFF.

This clonotype was counted at least ten times. V gene TRBV7-6 combines with J gene TRBJ1-3; unclear D gene. CDR3 length: 16 amino acids. V gave up 1 base and J gave up 0 bases, with 10 bases separating them. Germline CDR1 SGHVS, CDR2 FNYEAQ. CDR3 region: CASSLEGTISGNTIYF. CDR3 coding DNA: TGTGCCAGCAGCTTAGAGGGCACTATCTCTGGAAACACCATATATTTT.

This clonotype was counted ten times or more. The CDR3 loop reads CASSYRRSNTEAFF. The CDR3 DNA follows: TGTGCCAGCAGTTACAGGAGGTCGAACACTGAAGCTTTCTTT. The J gene is TRBJ1-1, the V gene TRBV27; perhaps TRBD1 as D (5 bases). V was shortened by 4 bases and J by 1 base, with 10 bases between the two germline ends. Germline assignment: CDR1 MNHEY and CDR2 SMNVEV (reference sequence). This CDR3 region has 14 residues.

This clonotype occurred a few times. The chain links TRBV24-1 to TRBJ1-1; D is unclear. This CDR3 has 11 residues. Trimming stripped 9 bases from V and 5 bases from J, with 9 bases between. Germline V lookup: CDR1 KGHDR, CDR2 SFDVKD. The DNA for the CDR3 is TGTGCCACCTCTTCGGGAACTGAAGCTTTCTTT. Protein product: CATSSGTEAFF.

This clonotype was recorded many times. The CDR3 DNA is TGTGCCAGCAGTGACGGGCGGGGGGTCCAAGAGACCCAGTACTTC. It codes for CASSDGRGVQETQYF. The chain recombines TRBV2 with TRBJ2-5, with TRBD2 matching over 8 bases. With 3 bases clipped from V and 1 base from J, the junction kept 4 bases outside the gene matches. The CDR3 spans 15 residues. Germline CDR1 and CDR2: SNHLY and FYNNEI.

The chain's CDR3 is CASSFGGPNNSPLHF. The DNA for the CDR3 is TGTGCCAGCAGTTTTGGGGGGCCTAATAATTCACCCCTCCACTTT. The gene calls are TRBV28 and TRBJ1-6; possible D gene TRBD1, 6 bases. Germline V gene data show CDR1 as MDHEN and CDR2 as SYDVKM. This CDR3 region has 15 residues. Trimming stripped 3 bases from V and 5 bases from J, with 11 bases between.

This clonotype appeared many times. The V and J genes are TRBV2 and TRBJ2-1; 8 positions agree with TRBD2. The V gene end was trimmed by 5 bases and the J gene end by 0 bases; junction bases not matched to a gene: 6. The CDR3 loop spans 16 amino acids. Germline CDR1 is SNHLY and CDR2 is FYNNEI. CDR3 bases: TGTGCCAGCAGTAACGGACTAGCAATCTCCTACAATGAGCAGTTCTTC. Its translation: CASSNGLAISYNEQFF. The full variable domain, rest sourced from reference TRBV2 and TRBJ2-1, is EPEVTQTPSHQVTQMGQEVILRCVPISNHLYFYWYRQILGQKVEFLVSFYNNEISEKSEIFDDQFSVERPDGSNFTLKIRSTKLEDSAMYFCASSNGLAISYNEQFFGPGTRLTVL.

The chain combines TRBV29-1 with TRBJ1-1; no clear D gene. Trimming left V 6 bases short and J 0 bases short, with 11 bases between. The CDR3 runs 13 residues. CDR1 is SQVTM, CDR2 ANQGSEA, per germline. DNA of the CDR3: TGCAGCGTCGTTATAGGTATGAACACTGAAGCTTTCTTT. As protein: CSVVIGMNTEAFF.

This CDR3 reads CASKKIGDNIQYF. The CDR3 DNA reads TGTGCCAGCAAGAAAATCGGGGACAACATTCAGTACTTC. The chain recombines TRBV12-3 or TRBV12-4 with TRBJ2-4; D may correspond to TRBD1 or TRBD2 (5 bases each). The CDR3 contains 13 residues. Trimming took 7 bases from V and 7 from J, leaving 14 bases between them.

The sample holds many counts of this clonotype. The genes are TRBV6-5 and TRBJ2-2; the match to TRBD2 covers 12 bases. The CDR3 is made up of 16 amino acids. Germline-derived CDR1 and CDR2 are MNHEY and SVGAGI. The junction had 5 bases not matched to a gene; V was cut back by 7 bases and J by 2 bases. The CDR3 sequence is CASIPTSGGNTGELFF. DNA of the CDR3: TGTGCCAGCATTCCGACTAGCGGGGGAAACACCGGGGAGCTGTTTTTT.

The sample holds a few counts of this clonotype. The chain couples TRBV13 to TRBJ1-2; D may be TRBD1 (6 bases). CDR3 size: 12 residues. Deletions cut 10 bases from V and 8 bases from J, with 17 bases between. CDR1 and CDR2 from the germline V gene are PRHDT and FYEKMQ (reference sequence). In nucleotides, the CDR3 is TGTGCCACCTCACAGGGCTCTAGCGGCTACACCTTC. Its translation: CATSQGSSGYTF.

This clonotype occurred many times. The CDR3 region is CSARTGRAIEQFF. The DNA for the CDR3 is TGCAGTGCTAGGACCGGGAGGGCCATTGAGCAGTTCTTC. The V gene is TRBV20-1, the J gene TRBJ2-1; 8 bases agree with TRBD2. V lost 3 bases to trimming and J lost 9 bases; unmatched junction nucleotides: 7. In germline, CDR1 is DFQATT, CDR2 SNEGSKA (reference sequence). The CDR3 has 13 residues.

CDR3 coding DNA: TGTGCCAGCAGGGATTGGACAGGGGGCGAGCAGTACTTC. Its protein is CASRDWTGGEQYF. The V and J genes are TRBV6-1 and TRBJ2-7; the match to TRBD1 covers 10 bases. The CDR3 extends over 13 amino acids. Trimming took 6 bases from V and 6 from J; bases not matched to a gene: 5. From germline, CDR1 is MNHNS and CDR2 SASEGT.

At least ten counts were recorded for this clonotype. The chain joins TRBV10-1 to TRBJ2-5; 9 bases agree with TRBD2. The ends lost 4 bases at V and 1 base at J; junction bases unmatched: 4. This CDR3 has 15 amino acids. The germline gives CDR1 WNHNN, CDR2 SYGVQD (reference sequence). Here the CDR3 DNA reads TGCGCCAGCAGTGGTTCTAGCGGGACCCAAGAGACCCAGTACTTC. Amino acids: CASSGSSGTQETQYF.

The chain links TRBV28 to TRBJ1-2, with D possibly matching TRBD1 (6 bases). The V gene lost 5 bases and the J gene lost 1 base, with 17 bases spanning the gap. CDR1 MDHEN and CDR2 SYDVKM come from the germline V gene. The CDR3 consists of 16 residues. CDR3 nucleotides: TGTGCCAGCAGTCGGACAGCCCATCGGGATAACTATGGCTACACCTTC. Amino acid sequence: CASSRTAHRDNYGYTF.

J is TRBJ2-7 and V is TRBV7-2; the match to TRBD1 covers 8 bases. Germline V lookup: CDR1 SGHTA, CDR2 FQGNSA. J was trimmed by 2 bases and V by 6 bases; bases with no gene match: 9. CDR3 size: 15 residues. The CDR3 is CASSRLDREPYEQYF. CDR3 nucleotide sequence: TGTGCCAGCAGTAGACTGGACAGGGAACCCTACGAGCAGTACTTC.

This clonotype turned up a few times. V is TRBV3-2 and J is TRBJ2-5. TRBV3-2 constitutes a pseudogene. The CDR3 runs 12 residues. CDR3 protein: CASSQRCWDQYF. The CDR3 DNA reads as TGTGCCAGCAGCCAGAGATGTTGGGACCAGTACTTC.

This clonotype occurred many times. The J gene is TRBJ1-6, the V gene TRBV27; a weak D match, TRBD1 (6 bases). The germline V gene encodes CDR1 MNHEY and CDR2 SMNVEV (reference sequence). The V gene lost 11 bases and the J gene lost 6 bases, with 23 bases spanning the gap. The CDR3 has 16 amino acids. The CDR3 is CASQGTGRGANSPLHF. CDR3 bases: TGTGCCTCTCAGGGGACGGGCAGGGGTGCTAATTCACCCCTCCACTTT.

The gene calls are TRBV7-9 and TRBJ1-4; D perhaps matches TRBD1 (5 bases). Germline V gives CDR1 SEHNR, CDR2 FQNEAQ (reference sequence). The CDR3 has 13 residues. The V and J ends lost 4 bases and 13 bases respectively, with 16 bases between them. CDR3 nucleotides: TGTGCCAGCAGCTCCTCCGGGACGCTGAGACTGTTTTTT. Its translation: CASSSSGTLRLFF.

This clonotype showed up many times. J is TRBJ2-1 and V is TRBV28; TRBD1 or TRBD2 may be the D gene (6 bases each). Per the germline V gene, CDR1 is MDHEN and CDR2 is SYDVKM. The V and J ends lost 2 bases and 6 bases respectively, with 8 bases between them. The CDR3 is made up of 13 amino acids. The CDR3 here is CASSLEGGNEQFF. The CDR3 region has the DNA TGTGCCAGCAGTTTAGAGGGGGGCAATGAGCAGTTCTTC. The complete variable domain, with remaining parts taken from reference TRBV28 and TRBJ2-1, reads DVKVTQSSRYLVKRTGEKVFLECVQDMDHENMFWYRQDPGLGLRLIYFSYDVKMKEKGDIPEGYSVSREKKERFSLILESASTNQTSMYLCASSLEGGNEQFFGPGTRLTVL.